The rows below give T cell receptor beta chains drawn from one sample of a study of beta chain features in type 1 diabetes. Measured with immunoSEQ multiplex PCR; TCRdb has only the in-frame clones, and not every one. This table holds fewer than 450,000 clones, around an eighth found once. Sequenced: naive CD4+ T cells from blood. Source of these receptors: a woman between 18 and 29 years old with type 1 diabetes. Both conserved end residues are part of each CDR3. A D gene is named only where the DNA matches it firmly. Clone size is not always given. Where it is, it says once, few, many or a class for expanded clones.

few	TRBV4-1	TRBD2	TRBJ2-5	CASSRSSGGQQETQYF	TGCGCCAGCAGCCGAAGTAGCGGGGGCCAACAAGAGACCCAGTACTTC
.	TRBV9	TRBD1	TRBJ2-1	CASSVGTAQNEQFF	TGTGCCAGCAGCGTGGGGACAGCGCAAAATGAGCAGTTCTTC
.	TRBV5-1	.	TRBJ2-1	CASSLAGSSYNEQFF	TGCGCCAGCAGCTTGGCCGGGAGCTCCTACAATGAGCAGTTCTTC
.	TRBV4-3	.	TRBJ1-2	CASTLRGNYGYTF	TGCGCCAGCACCCTTCGGGGGAACTATGGCTACACCTTC
.	TRBV28	TRBD1	TRBJ1-2	CASKTGQGARDYGYTF	TGTGCCAGCAAGACGGGACAGGGGGCGCGGGACTATGGCTACACCTTC
.	TRBV4-2	TRBD1	TRBJ1-2	CASSQEVVDRGDGYTF	TGTGCCAGCAGCCAAGAAGTTGTGGACAGGGGCGATGGCTACACCTTC
few	TRBV25-1	TRBD1	TRBJ2-1	CASSESPGQGAREQFF	TGTGCCAGCAGTGAATCCCCGGGACAGGGGGCTAGGGAGCAGTTCTTC
.	TRBV28	TRBD2	TRBJ2-4	CGRAGVCDIQYF	TGTGGAAGAGCGGGAGTGTGTGACATTCAGTACTTC
few	TRBV6-5	.	TRBJ2-1	CASSPGLGGYNEQFF	TGTGCCAGCAGTCCCGGACTAGGGGGGTACAATGAGCAGTTCTTC
.	TRBV30	.	TRBJ1-2	CAWSRPGHPYGYTF	TGTGCCTGGAGTCGTCCAGGTCATCCCTATGGCTACACCTTC
.	TRBV19	.	TRBJ2-1	CASSMGDYIYNEQFF	TGTGCCAGTAGTATGGGTGACTACATATACAATGAGCAGTTCTTC
few	TRBV11-2	.	TRBJ1-1	CASSLSGTEAFF	TGTGCCAGCAGCTTATCGGGGACTGAAGCTTTCTTT
few	TRBV11-2	TRBD1	TRBJ2-1	CASSPTTGAPGNEQFF	TGTGCCAGCAGCCCAACGACAGGGGCGCCGGGAAATGAGCAGTTCTTC
few	TRBV9	.	TRBJ2-3	CASSVAGVADTQYF	TGTGCCAGCAGCGTAGCGGGAGTGGCAGATACGCAGTATTTT
.	TRBV6-5	TRBD2	TRBJ2-1	CASSYPSSGSHEQFF	TGTGCCAGCAGTTACCCCTCTAGCGGGAGTCATGAGCAGTTCTTC
few	TRBV7-9	TRBD2	TRBJ2-1	CASSWGGDEQFF	TGTGCCAGCAGCTGGGGGGGGGATGAGCAGTTCTTC
few	TRBV19	.	TRBJ2-3	CASSPREDTQYF	TGTGCCAGTAGTCCCCGCGAAGATACGCAGTATTTT
.	TRBV7-3	TRBD2	TRBJ2-1	CASSLTSGPYNEQFF	TGTGCCAGCAGCCTCACTAGCGGGCCCTACAATGAGCAGTTCTTC
few	TRBV7-6	TRBD1	TRBJ2-3	CASSPTTGGDTQYF	TGTGCCAGCAGCCCGACGACAGGGGGAGATACGCAGTATTTT
.	TRBV30	.	TRBJ2-1	CAGAGVTEQFF	TGTGCCGGTGCAGGGGTCACTGAGCAGTTCTTC
few	TRBV7-9	.	TRBJ2-1	CASPSGDFSYNEQFF	TGTGCCAGCCCCTCGGGGGACTTCTCCTACAATGAGCAGTTCTTC
.	TRBV2	.	TRBJ1-3	CASSEQGTGNTIYF	TGTGCCAGCAGCGAACAGGGTACTGGAAACACCATATATTTT
.	TRBV2	.	TRBJ2-4	CASSEQVDKNIQYF	TGTGCCAGCAGTGAACAGGTTGACAAAAACATTCAGTACTTC
few	TRBV5-1	.	TRBJ2-2	CASSLGRPRGELFF	TGCGCCAGCAGCTTGGGGAGACCGAGGGGGGAGCTGTTTTTT
.	TRBV29-1	.	TRBJ1-1	CSVVWQNTEAFF	TGCAGCGTTGTGTGGCAGAACACTGAAGCTTTCTTT
.	TRBV7-9	TRBD1	TRBJ2-5	CASSLGGQGAETQYF	TGTGCCAGCAGCTTAGGGGGACAGGGAGCGGAGACCCAGTACTTC
few	TRBV9	.	TRBJ1-2	CASSLDSYGYTF	TGTGCCAGCAGCCTTGACAGCTATGGCTACACCTTC
.	TRBV11-2	.	TRBJ2-7	CASMAGSLSEQYF	TGTGCCAGCATGGCAGGGTCCCTTTCCGAGCAGTACTTC
.	TRBV5-1	.	TRBJ2-1	CASSLTESSYNEQFF	TGCGCCAGCAGCTTGACTGAGAGCTCCTACAATGAGCAGTTCTTC
.	TRBV4-3	.	TRBJ2-1	CASSQDLHRVMEYEQFF	TGCGCCAGCAGCCAAGATCTCCACAGGGTAATGGAATATGAGCAGTTCTTC
few	TRBV7-2	.	TRBJ1-4	CASSPRQRATNEKLFF	TGTGCCAGCAGCCCTAGACAGAGAGCAACTAATGAAAAACTGTTTTTT
few	TRBV2	.	TRBJ1-2	CASSRGTDTYGYTF	TGTGCCAGCAGTAGGGGAACAGATACCTATGGCTACACCTTC
.	TRBV5-6	TRBD1	TRBJ1-2	CASSPGGADYGYTF	TGTGCCAGCAGCCCAGGGGGCGCGGACTATGGCTACACCTTC
.	TRBV27	TRBD1	TRBJ2-3	CASSSRGLTDTQYF	TGTGCCAGCAGTTCCAGGGGGCTGACAGATACGCAGTATTTT
.	TRBV27	.	TRBJ2-7	CASSLNLRGYEQYF	TGTGCCAGCAGTTTAAACCTCAGAGGCTACGAGCAGTACTTC
.	TRBV27	TRBD2	TRBJ2-7	CASSLRGGVGYEQYF	TGTGCCAGCAGTTTAAGGGGAGGGGTTGGCTACGAGCAGTACTTC
many	TRBV29-1	.	TRBJ2-1	CSVGLLYNEQFF	TGCAGCGTTGGTCTTCTCTACAATGAGCAGTTCTTC
few	TRBV9	TRBD1	TRBJ1-5	CASSPRQGNQPQHF	TGTGCCAGCAGCCCCCGACAGGGTAATCAGCCCCAGCATTTT
few	TRBV6-5	.	TRBJ1-2	CASSQRPDDYGYTF	TGTGCCAGCAGCCAGCGGCCGGATGACTATGGCTACACCTTC
.	TRBV7-2	.	TRBJ1-5	CASSREGGRNQPQHF	TGTGCCAGCAGCCGAGAAGGCGGCCGCAATCAGCCCCAGCATTTT
.	TRBV5-5	.	TRBJ2-1	CASSLVPYNEQFF	TGTGCCAGCAGCTTGGTTCCTTACAATGAGCAGTTCTTC
.	TRBV2	TRBD1	TRBJ2-5	CASSQGAETQYF	TGTGCCAGCAGCCAGGGGGCGGAGACCCAGTACTTC
few	TRBV19	TRBD2	TRBJ2-3	CASSIDRRRERDTQYF	TGTGCCAGTAGTATAGATCGGAGGCGGGAGAGGGATACGCAGTATTTT
.	TRBV18	TRBD2	TRBJ2-3	CASSPPLAGSDTQYF	TGTGCCAGCTCACCACCCCTAGCGGGGTCGGATACGCAGTATTTT
.	TRBV15	TRBD2	TRBJ2-1	CATSGGGLAGVREQFF	TGTGCCACCAGCGGGGGGGGTCTAGCGGGAGTCCGCGAGCAGTTCTTC
few	TRBV7-7	TRBD2	TRBJ2-1	CASSLEAGGVNEQFF	TGTGCCAGCAGCTTAGAAGCGGGAGGAGTGAATGAGCAGTTCTTC
.	TRBV29-1	.	TRBJ2-3	CSVSRGSNTDTQYF	TGCAGCGTTTCTCGGGGGTCCAACACAGATACGCAGTATTTT
few	TRBV5-1	TRBD1	TRBJ2-2	CASSLDGTATGELFF	TGCGCCAGCAGCTTGGATGGGACAGCTACCGGGGAGCTGTTTTTT
few	TRBV28	.	TRBJ2-7	CASRDNSYEQYF	TGTGCCAGCAGGGACAACTCCTACGAGCAGTACTTC
.	TRBV7-9	TRBD1	TRBJ1-2	CASSLGDRGVSDGYTF	TGTGCCAGCAGCTTAGGGGACAGGGGGGTATCCGATGGCTACACCTTC
.	TRBV6-6	TRBD1	TRBJ1-1	CASSYGSGGGEAFF	TGTGCCAGCAGTTACGGGTCAGGGGGCGGCGAGGCTTTCTTT